A selection of T cell receptor beta chains follows, all from one sample in a study of T cells in Graves' hyperthyroidism and ophthalmopathy. From the multiplex PCR reads, TCRdb called clonotypes with MiXCR, one entry per CDR3 protein. In the table there are hundreds of thousands of distinct CDR3 sequences, roughly 15% of which are singletons. The sequencing sample was made of blood. These receptors all come from a woman aged 40-49 years with Graves' ophthalmopathy. Both conserved end residues are part of each CDR3. D genes are given only for firm matches. Only some rows state a clone size, as once, few, many or a class for expanded clones.

many | TRBJ1-1 | TRBD1 | TRBV18 | TGTGCCAGCTCAATCGAACAGGGGGCGCGAACTGAAGCTTTCTTT | CASSIEQGARTEAFF
few | TRBJ2-3 | TRBD2 | TRBV18 | TGTGCCAGCTCACCCACACCCCTGACTAGCGGGGCAGATACGCAGTATTTT | CASSPTPLTSGADTQYF
many | TRBJ2-7 | - | TRBV5-1 | TGCGCCAGCAGCTTGGCCGGCGGAGGGTCCTACGAGCAGTACTTC | CASSLAGGGSYEQYF
- | TRBJ2-1 | TRBD1 | TRBV19 | TGTGCCAGTATTTCCGGGACAGGGGGGAATGAGCAGTTCTTC | CASISGTGGNEQFF
- | TRBJ1-4 | TRBD1 | TRBV9 | TGTGCCAGCAGCGTCGGCCCCGGGACAGGGGGCGAAAAACTGTTTTTT | CASSVGPGTGGEKLFF
many | TRBJ2-1 | - | TRBV3-1 | TGTGCCAGCAGCCAAGAGGGAGCGGTCGCCACCGGGAACCAGTTCTTC | CASSQEGAVATGNQFF
few | TRBJ2-7 | TRBD1 | TRBV28 | TGTGCCATCCGGGACAGCCCTTCCTACGAGCAGTACTTC | CAIRDSPSYEQYF
- | TRBJ1-3 | - | TRBV7-2 | TGTGCCAGCAGCTTCGGCGGGGGAAACACCATATATTTT | CASSFGGGNTIYF
few | TRBJ2-1 | TRBD1 | TRBV9 | TGTGCCAGCAACCCGGGACAGCCTAACAATGAGCAGTTCTTC | CASNPGQPNNEQFF
few | TRBJ2-5 | - | TRBV6-1 | TGTGCCAGCACCAAGGGGGGGGCCGGCGAGACCCAGTACTTC | CASTKGGAGETQYF
- | TRBJ1-1 | TRBD1 | TRBV30 | TGTGCCTGGAGTCCGACAGGGGGCGCCGCTTTCTTT | CAWSPTGGAAFF
few | TRBJ2-7 | TRBD2 | TRBV20-1 | TGCAGTGCTAGAGATTGGCGGGGGAGCTCCTACGAGCAGTACTTC | CSARDWRGSSYEQYF
few | TRBJ2-1 | TRBD2 | TRBV7-9 | TGTGCCAGCAGCTGGACTAGCTCCTACAATGAGCAGTTCTTC | CASSWTSSYNEQFF
many | TRBJ1-1 | - | TRBV2 | TGTGCCAGCAGGACGATTAGGGGCAAGGGTGAAGCTTTCTTT | CASRTIRGKGEAFF
many | TRBJ1-2 | - | TRBV3-1 | TGTGCCAGCAGCCCCACCCGGGACCTATATGGCTACACCTTC | CASSPTRDLYGYTF
- | TRBJ2-3 | TRBD1 | TRBV12-3/TRBV12-4 | TGTGCCAGCAGTGGACGGGACAGGGCCACAGATACGCAGTATTTT | CASSGRDRATDTQYF
many | TRBJ2-3 | - | TRBV20-1 | TGCAGTGCCGGGGGCAGGGGGTACACAGATACGCAGTATTTT | CSAGGRGYTDTQYF
many | TRBJ2-7 | - | TRBV28 | TGTGCCAGCAGATCCGTAGCGACCCTCTACGAGCAGTACTTC | CASRSVATLYEQYF
- | TRBJ2-5 | TRBD1 | TRBV6-1 | TGTGCCACCCGGGACAGGAAAGAGACCCAGTACTTC | CATRDRKETQYF
many | TRBJ1-1 | - | TRBV2 | TGTGCCAGCAGTGAACCTCGGGACACACAGAACACTGAAGCTTTCTTT | CASSEPRDTQNTEAFF
many | TRBJ1-2 | TRBD1 | TRBV20-1 | TGCAGTGCTGACGCGGGACAGGGCTATGGCTACACCTTC | CSADAGQGYGYTF
many | TRBJ2-5 | TRBD1 | TRBV28 | TGTGCCAGCAGGGGACAGGGGATCCAAGAGACCCAGTACTTC | CASRGQGIQETQYF
many | TRBJ2-1 | - | TRBV11-2 | TGTGCCAGCACCCTAGGGGGAGCGGGATCCTACAATGAGCAGTTCTTC | CASTLGGAGSYNEQFF
- | TRBJ2-7 | - | TRBV10-2 | TGCGCCAGCACCGCGAGGCCGGGCTCCTACGAGCAGTACTTC | CASTARPGSYEQYF
many | TRBJ1-1 | TRBD1 | TRBV7-9 | TGTGCCAGCAGCCCGACAGGGGGCAAGTCGTTAGGTGAAGCTTTCTTT | CASSPTGGKSLGEAFF
- | TRBJ2-6 | - | TRBV12-5 | TGTGCTAGTGGTTACTCGGCCAGGGAACCTGGGGCCAACGTCCTGACTTTC | CASGYSAREPGANVLTF
few | TRBJ2-1 | - | TRBV7-8 | TGTGCCAGCAGCTTAGGTGGGATGGGGCGGCTGAGGGGCGGGAATGAGCAGTTCTTC | CASSLGGMGRLRGGNEQFF
- | TRBJ2-3 | TRBD2 | TRBV7-9 | TGTGCCAGCAGCGATCTAGCGGGAGTGGCGGATACGCAGTATTTT | CASSDLAGVADTQYF
- | TRBJ1-5 | TRBD1 | TRBV20-1 | TGCAGTGCTAGAGTTGGACAGGGGACGGGTAGCAATCAGCCCCAGCATTTT | CSARVGQGTGSNQPQHF
- | TRBJ1-3 | - | TRBV18 | TGTGCCAGCTCACCACCGGACGGAGGAAACACCATATATTTT | CASSPPDGGNTIYF
many | TRBJ2-2 | - | TRBV2 | TGTGCCAGCAGTGATGGCGCAGGGGGGTACACCGGGGAGCTGTTTTTT | CASSDGAGGYTGELFF